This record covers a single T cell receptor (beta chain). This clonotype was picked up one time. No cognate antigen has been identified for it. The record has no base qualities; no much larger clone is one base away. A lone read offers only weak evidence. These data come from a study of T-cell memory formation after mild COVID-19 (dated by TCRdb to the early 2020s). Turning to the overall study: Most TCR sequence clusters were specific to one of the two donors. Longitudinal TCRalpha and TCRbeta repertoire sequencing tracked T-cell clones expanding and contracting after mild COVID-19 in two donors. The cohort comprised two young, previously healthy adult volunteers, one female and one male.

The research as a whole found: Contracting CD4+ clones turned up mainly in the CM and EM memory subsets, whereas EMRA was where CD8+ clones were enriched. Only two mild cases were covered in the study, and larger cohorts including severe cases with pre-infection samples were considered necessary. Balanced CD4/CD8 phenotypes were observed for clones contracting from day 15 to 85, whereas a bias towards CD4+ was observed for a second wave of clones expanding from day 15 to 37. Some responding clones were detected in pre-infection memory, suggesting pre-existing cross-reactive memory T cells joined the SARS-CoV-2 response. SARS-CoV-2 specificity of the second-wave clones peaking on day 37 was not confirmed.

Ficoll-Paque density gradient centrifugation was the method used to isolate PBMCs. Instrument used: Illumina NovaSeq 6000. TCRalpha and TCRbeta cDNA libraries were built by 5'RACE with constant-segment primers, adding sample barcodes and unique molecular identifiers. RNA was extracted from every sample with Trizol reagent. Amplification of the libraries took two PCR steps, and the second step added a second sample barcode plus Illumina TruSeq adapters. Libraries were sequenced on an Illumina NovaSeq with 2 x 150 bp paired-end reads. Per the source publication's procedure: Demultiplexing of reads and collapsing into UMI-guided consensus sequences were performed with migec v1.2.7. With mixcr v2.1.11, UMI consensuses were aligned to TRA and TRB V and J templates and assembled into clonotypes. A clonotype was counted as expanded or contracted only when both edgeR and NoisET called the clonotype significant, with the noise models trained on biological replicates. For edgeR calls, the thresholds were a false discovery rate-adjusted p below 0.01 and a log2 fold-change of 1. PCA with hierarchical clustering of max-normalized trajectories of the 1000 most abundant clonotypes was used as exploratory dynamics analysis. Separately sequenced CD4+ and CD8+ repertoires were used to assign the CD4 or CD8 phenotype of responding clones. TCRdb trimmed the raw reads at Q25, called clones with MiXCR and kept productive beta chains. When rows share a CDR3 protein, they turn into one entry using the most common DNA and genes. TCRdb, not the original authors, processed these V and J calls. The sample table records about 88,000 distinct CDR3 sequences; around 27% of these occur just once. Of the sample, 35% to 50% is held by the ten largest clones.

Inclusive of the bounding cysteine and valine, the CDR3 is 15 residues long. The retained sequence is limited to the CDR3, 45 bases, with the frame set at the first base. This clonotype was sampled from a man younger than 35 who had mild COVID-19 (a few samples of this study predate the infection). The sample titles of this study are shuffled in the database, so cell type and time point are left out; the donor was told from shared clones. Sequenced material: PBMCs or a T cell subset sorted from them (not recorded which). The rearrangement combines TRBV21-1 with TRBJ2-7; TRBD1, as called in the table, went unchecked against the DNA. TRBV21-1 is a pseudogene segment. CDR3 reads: CASSKGAHRAYEQYV. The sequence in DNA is TGTGCCAGCAGCAAAGGGGCGCACAGGGCCTACGAGCAGTACGTC.